Listed below are T cell receptor beta chains from one sample, sequenced in a study of Ad26.COV2.S vaccination and SARS-CoV-2 variants. Assay: immunoSEQ multiplex PCR; the TCRdb copy retains only in-frame clones and omits some. The sample holds about 350,000 clones, approximately 90% seen once. Sequencing used peripheral blood, obtained in a trial of Ad26.COV2.S vaccine versus placebo. These receptors came from a person aged 18 to 65 who received the Ad26.COV2.S COVID-19 vaccine or a placebo. Each CDR3 is given without its conserved first and last residue. D genes are given only for firm matches. The size entry is marked missing in some rows and otherwise reads once, few, many or a size class.

d_call: TRBD1
v_call: TRBV7-9
clone_size: -
cdr3_aa: ASSRGDSYTEAF

d_call: TRBD2
v_call: TRBV5-6
clone_size: -
cdr3_aa: ASSPLAGGPTGELF

d_call: TRBD2
v_call: TRBV5-4
clone_size: -
cdr3_aa: ASSLGLAGAYEQY

d_call: -
v_call: TRBV4-2
clone_size: -
cdr3_aa: ASSQEKLTGELF

d_call: -
v_call: TRBV19
clone_size: -
cdr3_aa: ASSIEGPRNQPQH

d_call: -
v_call: TRBV13
clone_size: -
cdr3_aa: ASSFPDINEQY

d_call: TRBD1
v_call: TRBV4-2
clone_size: -
cdr3_aa: ASSQDLGTARGNTEAF

d_call: TRBD1
v_call: TRBV7-3
clone_size: -
cdr3_aa: ASSPTGVGETQY

d_call: TRBD2
v_call: TRBV3-1/TRBV3-2
clone_size: -
cdr3_aa: ASSQGGASGRSLTGELF

d_call: -
v_call: TRBV4-3
clone_size: -
cdr3_aa: ASSQRNYGYT

d_call: -
v_call: TRBV18
clone_size: -
cdr3_aa: ASSPRNGPMNTEAF

d_call: -
v_call: TRBV18
clone_size: -
cdr3_aa: ASSPRYGDDTGELF

d_call: -
v_call: TRBV7-3
clone_size: -
cdr3_aa: ASSPAGGVNEKLF

d_call: -
v_call: TRBV27
clone_size: -
cdr3_aa: ASSLRQNTEAF

d_call: TRBD1
v_call: TRBV5-1
clone_size: -
cdr3_aa: ASFEGQGRIYEQY

d_call: -
v_call: TRBV25-1
clone_size: -
cdr3_aa: AGDLSNQPQH

d_call: TRBD1
v_call: TRBV5-1
clone_size: -
cdr3_aa: ASSPDRVDEQY

d_call: TRBD1
v_call: TRBV7-8
clone_size: -
cdr3_aa: ASSPSGRGNEKLF

d_call: TRBD2
v_call: TRBV5-4
clone_size: -
cdr3_aa: ASSRTSGRARNEQF

d_call: TRBD2
v_call: TRBV6-2/TRBV6-3
clone_size: -
cdr3_aa: ASSYSMRGGPDTQY

d_call: TRBD2
v_call: TRBV7-2
clone_size: -
cdr3_aa: ASSPRTSGNEQF

d_call: -
v_call: TRBV11-3
clone_size: -
cdr3_aa: ASSLSFGPTYEQY

d_call: -
v_call: TRBV3-1/TRBV3-2
clone_size: -
cdr3_aa: ASSQIGTQPQH

d_call: TRBD1
v_call: TRBV30
clone_size: -
cdr3_aa: AWDRVSAFNEQF

d_call: -
v_call: TRBV6-2/TRBV6-3
clone_size: -
cdr3_aa: ASSYPPGNSPYNEQF

d_call: TRBD2
v_call: TRBV11-2
clone_size: -
cdr3_aa: ASSLEGLAGGFGELF

d_call: TRBD1
v_call: TRBV19
clone_size: few
cdr3_aa: ASSWTGSGGELF

d_call: -
v_call: TRBV5-5
clone_size: -
cdr3_aa: ASSFSHSGSYEQY

d_call: -
v_call: TRBV10-3
clone_size: few
cdr3_aa: AISESEVYGYT

d_call: TRBD2
v_call: TRBV7-3
clone_size: few
cdr3_aa: ASRGGANTGELF

d_call: -
v_call: TRBV30
clone_size: -
cdr3_aa: AWSVRRTTHEKLF